One and the same sample provided the 12 T cell receptor beta chains below, sequenced in a study of CD8 T cells in ankylosing spondylitis. TCRdb re-called the 5' RACE reads through MiXCR, storing one row per CDR3 protein. The data show around 210,000 distinct CDR3 sequences, roughly 8.2% seen once. The source material was blood, either unsorted or a sorted T cell fraction (not recorded which). The receptors originated from a female donor with ankylosing spondylitis or in good health (not recorded which).

This clonotype showed up many times. The chain combines TRBV7-9 with TRBJ1-3; weak D call: TRBD1 (5 bases). V lost 5 bases and J 4 bases, leaving 12 bases between the germline ends. Per germline, CDR1 SEHNR and CDR2 FQNEAQ (reference sequence). The CDR3 extends over 14 amino acids. In nucleotides, the CDR3 is TGTGCCAGCAGCCTCCCAGGGAAAGGAAACACCATATATTTT. Protein: CASSLPGKGNTIYF.

The rearrangement joins TRBV29-1 to TRBJ2-5; the match to TRBD1 covers 7 bases. Germline CDR1 SQVTM, CDR2 ANQGSEA. With V trimmed by 4 bases and J by 5 bases, 7 bases remained unmatched. CDR3 length: 13 residues. CDR3 loop: CSVGVGGFETQYF. As DNA, the CDR3 is TGCAGCGTTGGTGTAGGGGGCTTCGAGACCCAGTACTTC.

V and J are TRBV7-2 and TRBJ2-2; 8 nucleotides agree with TRBD2. With V trimmed by 3 bases and J by 7 bases, 7 bases remained unmatched. The CDR3 loop spans 15 amino acids. Germline V gene data show CDR1 as SGHTA and CDR2 as FQGNSA. The CDR3 DNA is TGTGCCAGCAGCTTGGCTAAGCGGGAGATCGGGGAGCTGTTTTTT. Encoded protein: CASSLAKREIGELFF.

This clonotype was seen at least ten times. The CDR3 region has the DNA TGCAGTGCTGCAGCGCGAGCCGGCACAGATACGCAGTATTTT. This codes for CSAAARAGTDTQYF. V and J are TRBV20-1 and TRBJ2-3; D is uncertain. The CDR3 runs to 14 residues. CDR1 and CDR2 from the germline V gene are DFQATT and SNEGSKA (reference sequence). The V end lost 5 bases, the J end lost 1 base, and 13 bases lay between the germline ends.

This clonotype has a handful of counts. The chain links TRBV5-6 to TRBJ2-3; the match to TRBD2 covers 9 bases. Germline CDR1 is SGHDT and CDR2 is YYEEEE. J lost 8 bases, V lost 7 bases, and 14 bases had no gene match. This CDR3 region has 15 residues. The chain's CDR3 is CASGGDSGSAGTQYF. The DNA for the CDR3 is TGTGCCAGCGGGGGAGATAGCGGGAGCGCGGGTACGCAGTATTTT.

This clonotype was observed a handful of times. This chain joins TRBV10-3 and TRBJ2-1, with 7 bases matching TRBD2. The CDR3 is made up of 14 amino acids. Looked up from germline, CDR1 is ENHRY and CDR2 is SYGVKD. After removal of 2 bases from V and 5 bases from J, the junction contained 3 bases not matched to a gene. CDR3 in amino acids: CAISEGEGHNEQFF. The CDR3 DNA reads TGTGCCATCAGTGAGGGGGAGGGACACAATGAGCAGTTCTTC.

In its sample, this clonotype was seen a few times. The rearrangement uses TRBV4-3 and TRBJ2-1, with TRBD2 identical over 7 bases. Germline CDR1 and CDR2: LGHNA and YSLEER. The CDR3 contains 16 residues. V lost 1 base, J lost 4 bases, and 7 bases stayed unmatched. For the CDR3, the DNA is TGCGCCAGCAGCCAAGGTCAAGCGGGAAGTTACAATGAGCAGTTCTTC. Translation: CASSQGQAGSYNEQFF.

The table lists this clonotype with many counts. The gene calls are TRBV20-1 and TRBJ1-2; D uncertain. The CDR3 consists of 14 residues. Germline-derived CDR1 and CDR2 are DFQATT and SNEGSKA (reference sequence). Trimming took 3 bases from V and 7 from J, leaving 18 bases between them. The CDR3 DNA follows: TGCAGTGCTAGTAAAGTGGGCCTTGCGAGTGGCTACACCTTC. It yields the protein CSASKVGLASGYTF.

This clonotype was found many times. CDR3 sequence: CSAAVGGNYNEQFF. The CDR3 DNA is TGCAGCGCCGCGGTAGGCGGGAACTACAATGAGCAGTTCTTC. The chain has TRBV29-1 and TRBJ2-1, with D perhaps TRBD2 (6 bases). This CDR3 is 14 amino acids long. CDR1 is SQVTM, CDR2 ANQGSEA, per germline. The V end lost 7 bases, the J end lost 3 bases, and 16 bases lay between the germline ends.

This clonotype was seen repeatedly, ten times or more. This sequence joins TRBV5-1 and TRBJ1-2; D not resolved. Trimming removed 2 bases from V and 3 bases from J, with 5 bases in between. The CDR3 runs to 12 residues. Per the germline V gene, CDR1 is SGHRS and CDR2 is YFSETQ. The CDR3 protein is CASSFRDYGYTF. The CDR3 DNA follows: TGCGCCAGCAGCTTTCGGGACTATGGCTACACCTTC.

The sample holds many counts of this clonotype. This chain uses TRBV7-2 with TRBJ2-7, with unresolved D. Per germline, CDR1 SGHTA and CDR2 FQGNSA. This CDR3 is 13 amino acids long. V was shortened by 1 base and J by 5 bases, with 9 bases between the two germline ends. This CDR3 reads CASSLVSLNEQYF. The CDR3 region has the DNA TGTGCCAGCAGCTTAGTTTCCCTGAACGAGCAGTACTTC.

The sample holds many counts of this clonotype. CDR3 sequence reads: CASSVTGINQPQHF. In DNA form, the CDR3 reads TGTGCCAGCAGTGTAACAGGAATCAATCAGCCCCAGCATTTT. The chain employs TRBV25-1 and TRBJ1-5; TRBD1 might be the D (5 bases). Trimming cost V 4 bases and J 3 bases, with 10 bases left between them. The length of the CDR3 is 14 residues. Germline V CDR1 and CDR2: MGHDK, SYGVNS.